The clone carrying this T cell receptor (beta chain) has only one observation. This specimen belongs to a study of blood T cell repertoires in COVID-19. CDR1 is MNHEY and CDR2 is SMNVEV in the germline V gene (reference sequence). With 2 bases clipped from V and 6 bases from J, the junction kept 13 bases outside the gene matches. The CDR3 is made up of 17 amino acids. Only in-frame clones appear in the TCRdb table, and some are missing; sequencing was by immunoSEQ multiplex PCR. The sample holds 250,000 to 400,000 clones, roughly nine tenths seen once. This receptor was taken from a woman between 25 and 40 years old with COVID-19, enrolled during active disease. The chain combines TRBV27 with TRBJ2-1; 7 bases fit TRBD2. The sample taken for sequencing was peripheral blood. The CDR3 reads CASSLPLLAAPTNEQFF. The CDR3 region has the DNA TGTGCCAGCAGTTTACCTCTGCTAGCGGCCCCTACCAATGAGCAGTTCTTC.